This T cell receptor (beta chain) was captured in a study of PD-1 blockade in classical Hodgkin lymphoma. Sequencing was performed with immunoSEQ multiplex PCR; in TCRdb, only in-frame clones are kept and a portion is missing. The table lists approximately 25,000 clones, approximately 68% of them singletons, with roughly 3.5% in the top ten. Time point denoted: cycle 4 day 1 (C4D1), after about 6 weeks of nivolumab. There was relapse after autologous stem cell transplantation in every patient, and there was variation in brentuximab vedotin exposure. This sequence originates from a human donor with classical Hodgkin lymphoma. The sequencing here drew on peripheral blood mononuclear cells (PBMCs), taken before the fourth cycle of nivolumab.

CDR3 sequence (DNA): TGTGCCAGCAGCGGACAGGGAAGGAACACTGAAGCTTTCTTT. It is translated as CASSGQGRNTEAFF. The chain combines TRBV7-9 with TRBJ1-1, with 8 bases lining up with TRBD1. The CDR3 contains 14 residues. The junction had 3 bases not matched to a gene; V was cut back by 5 bases and J by 1 base. The germline CDR1 and CDR2 sequences are SEHNR and FQNEAQ (reference sequence).